The rows below give T cell receptor beta chains drawn from one sample of a study of blood T cell repertoires in COVID-19. Produced via immunoSEQ multiplex PCR; TCRdb's table is partial and in-frame only. The sample contains about 170,000 clones, roughly nine tenths of which appear only once. Material for sequencing was peripheral blood. Receptors were obtained from an older woman with COVID-19, enrolled during active disease. Each CDR3 is given with its conserved first and last residue. The order of the fields is clone size, D gene, J gene, V gene, CDR3 DNA, CDR3 protein. The D gene is left open where the match is weak. Expanded clones get a size class; other rows say once, few or many, or leave the size out.

clone size: NA
D gene: NA
J gene: TRBJ2-1
V gene: TRBV27
CDR3 DNA: TGTGCCAGCAGTTTAGGCGGGGCCTACAATGAGCAGTTCTTC
CDR3 protein: CASSLGGAYNEQFF

clone size: NA
D gene: NA
J gene: TRBJ2-7
V gene: TRBV28
CDR3 DNA: TGTGCCAGCAGTCCGACGGGTTACTACGAGCAGTACTTC
CDR3 protein: CASSPTGYYEQYF

clone size: NA
D gene: NA
J gene: TRBJ2-5
V gene: TRBV28
CDR3 DNA: TGTGCCAGCAGCCCGGAGGGCCGGGAGACCCAGTACTTC
CDR3 protein: CASSPEGRETQYF

clone size: NA
D gene: TRBD1
J gene: TRBJ1-2
V gene: TRBV29-1
CDR3 DNA: TGCAGCACGACAGGGGGCGGGTATGGCTACACCTTC
CDR3 protein: CSTTGGGYGYTF

clone size: once
D gene: NA
J gene: TRBJ1-5
V gene: TRBV4-1
CDR3 DNA: TGCGCCAGCAGCCCCGGGGGGGCCGGCAATCAGCCCCAGCATTTT
CDR3 protein: CASSPGGAGNQPQHF

clone size: NA
D gene: TRBD2
J gene: TRBJ2-4
V gene: TRBV7-9
CDR3 DNA: TGTGCCAGCAGTTTTAGCGGGAGTCCGGCCAAAAACATTCAGTACTTC
CDR3 protein: CASSFSGSPAKNIQYF

clone size: NA
D gene: NA
J gene: TRBJ1-1
V gene: TRBV19
CDR3 DNA: TGTGCCAGTAGTATACTTTCTGGGCAGGGAGGCACTGAAGCTTTCTTT
CDR3 protein: CASSILSGQGGTEAFF

clone size: NA
D gene: TRBD1
J gene: TRBJ1-4
V gene: TRBV6-5
CDR3 DNA: TGTGCCAGCAAGGACAGGGGGCTAGATAATGAAAAACTGTTTTTT
CDR3 protein: CASKDRGLDNEKLFF

clone size: NA
D gene: NA
J gene: TRBJ2-7
V gene: TRBV4-3
CDR3 DNA: TGCGCCAGCAGCCAAGATCTCACTGCTGACGAGCAGTACTTC
CDR3 protein: CASSQDLTADEQYF

clone size: once
D gene: TRBD1
J gene: TRBJ1-5
V gene: TRBV7-9
CDR3 DNA: TGTGCCAGCAGCCCCGGGACAGTCTATAGCAATCAGCCCCAGCATTTT
CDR3 protein: CASSPGTVYSNQPQHF

clone size: NA
D gene: NA
J gene: TRBJ1-1
V gene: TRBV12-5
CDR3 DNA: TGTGCTAGTGGTCGCCCGGGGTCAGAAAAGGGGGACACTGAAGCTTTCTTT
CDR3 protein: CASGRPGSEKGDTEAFF

clone size: few
D gene: NA
J gene: TRBJ1-2
V gene: TRBV27
CDR3 DNA: TGTGCCAGCAGCCCCCGACAGGCAAACTATGGCTACACCTTC
CDR3 protein: CASSPRQANYGYTF

clone size: NA
D gene: NA
J gene: TRBJ2-3
V gene: TRBV7-6
CDR3 DNA: TGTGCCAGCAGCCTAGTGGGCCACACAGATACGCAGTATTTT
CDR3 protein: CASSLVGHTDTQYF

clone size: NA
D gene: NA
J gene: TRBJ2-5
V gene: TRBV30
CDR3 DNA: TGTGCCTGGACAGGGGAAGAGACCCAGTACTTC
CDR3 protein: CAWTGEETQYF

clone size: NA
D gene: TRBD1
J gene: TRBJ2-7
V gene: TRBV3-1/TRBV3-2
CDR3 DNA: TGTGCCAGCAGCCCGACAGGGAGCGAGCAGTACTTC
CDR3 protein: CASSPTGSEQYF

clone size: NA
D gene: NA
J gene: TRBJ2-2
V gene: TRBV25-1
CDR3 DNA: TGTGCCAGCAGTGAATATGGAGCGGGCACCGGGGAGCTGTTTTTT
CDR3 protein: CASSEYGAGTGELFF

clone size: once
D gene: TRBD2
J gene: TRBJ2-5
V gene: TRBV5-4
CDR3 DNA: TGTGCCAGCAGCCCCTCCGGGACTACCCGGAGGGCCCAGTACTTC
CDR3 protein: CASSPSGTTRRAQYF

clone size: NA
D gene: TRBD2
J gene: TRBJ2-7
V gene: TRBV4-3
CDR3 DNA: TGCGCCAGCAGCCAAGTAGCGGGAGGGTTCTCCTACGAGCAGTACTTC
CDR3 protein: CASSQVAGGFSYEQYF

clone size: NA
D gene: NA
J gene: TRBJ2-7
V gene: TRBV6-5
CDR3 DNA: TGTGCCAGCAGCCGCGGGACGGACTACGAGCAGTACTTC
CDR3 protein: CASSRGTDYEQYF

clone size: NA
D gene: NA
J gene: TRBJ2-7
V gene: TRBV7-2
CDR3 DNA: TGTGCCAGCGGGAGGAATCCCTACTACGAGCAGTACTTC
CDR3 protein: CASGRNPYYEQYF

clone size: NA
D gene: NA
J gene: TRBJ2-7
V gene: TRBV21-1
CDR3 DNA: TGTGCCAGCAGCAAGGTAGTGTTTCCAGCGGGAGAACCGGCAGGCTCCTACGAGCAGTACTTC
CDR3 protein: CASSKVVFPAGEPAGSYEQYF

clone size: once
D gene: TRBD1
J gene: TRBJ2-1
V gene: TRBV6-6
CDR3 DNA: TGTGCCAGCAGTCCCCGGACAGGGACAGGAGGGGAGATAAATGAGCAGTTCTTC
CDR3 protein: CASSPRTGTGGEINEQFF

clone size: NA
D gene: TRBD1
J gene: TRBJ2-7
V gene: TRBV7-2
CDR3 DNA: TGTGCCAGCAACTACCCAGGGGGCTCCTACGAGCAGTACTTC
CDR3 protein: CASNYPGGSYEQYF

clone size: NA
D gene: NA
J gene: TRBJ1-4
V gene: TRBV2
CDR3 DNA: TGTGCCAGCATGGGGAGGGTAGCAAGCGAAAAACTGTTTTTT
CDR3 protein: CASMGRVASEKLFF

clone size: NA
D gene: NA
J gene: TRBJ2-6
V gene: TRBV11-1
CDR3 DNA: TGTGCCAGCAGCCAGATCGAATCTGGGGCCAACGTCCTGACTTTC
CDR3 protein: CASSQIESGANVLTF

clone size: NA
D gene: TRBD2
J gene: TRBJ2-3
V gene: TRBV28
CDR3 DNA: TGTGCCAGCAGCCGAATACGTGGGAGGGCCAGAAATACGCAGTATTTT
CDR3 protein: CASSRIRGRARNTQYF

clone size: once
D gene: TRBD2
J gene: TRBJ2-7
V gene: TRBV7-2
CDR3 DNA: TGTGCCAGCAGCTTAGATGGGACTAGCGGCTCCTACGAGCAGTACTTC
CDR3 protein: CASSLDGTSGSYEQYF

clone size: NA
D gene: NA
J gene: TRBJ2-7
V gene: TRBV4-2
CDR3 DNA: TGTGCCAGCAGCCAAGACAGTGCAACCTACGAGCAGTACTTC
CDR3 protein: CASSQDSATYEQYF

clone size: NA
D gene: NA
J gene: TRBJ1-1
V gene: TRBV19
CDR3 DNA: TGTGCCAGTAGTTTTAGACAGAATTTCGCTGAAGCTTTCTTT
CDR3 protein: CASSFRQNFAEAFF

clone size: NA
D gene: TRBD2
J gene: TRBJ2-1
V gene: TRBV18
CDR3 DNA: TGTGCCAGCTCCCCGAGGGAACTAGCGGGAGGAATCGGATCCTACAATGAGCAGTTCTTC
CDR3 protein: CASSPRELAGGIGSYNEQFF

clone size: NA
D gene: NA
J gene: TRBJ2-7
V gene: TRBV30
CDR3 DNA: TGTGCCTGGAGTGTACAAAGCGGGTTCTCCTACGAGCAGTACTTC
CDR3 protein: CAWSVQSGFSYEQYF

clone size: few
D gene: NA
J gene: TRBJ2-7
V gene: TRBV27
CDR3 DNA: TGTGCCAGCACAGGGATCTACGAGCAGTACTTC
CDR3 protein: CASTGIYEQYF

clone size: NA
D gene: TRBD1
J gene: TRBJ1-1
V gene: TRBV19
CDR3 DNA: TGTGCCAGTAGTATACAGGGGGCGCAGGACACTGAAGCTTTCTTT
CDR3 protein: CASSIQGAQDTEAFF

clone size: NA
D gene: NA
J gene: TRBJ1-5
V gene: TRBV28
CDR3 DNA: TGTGCCAGCAGTTTACTGGCGGTCAATCAGCCCCAGCATTTT
CDR3 protein: CASSLLAVNQPQHF

clone size: NA
D gene: NA
J gene: TRBJ1-2
V gene: TRBV30
CDR3 DNA: TGTGCCTGGAACGGGGGTTCTTGGGGCTACACCTTC
CDR3 protein: CAWNGGSWGYTF

clone size: NA
D gene: NA
J gene: TRBJ1-1
V gene: TRBV23-1
CDR3 DNA: TGCGCCAGCAGTCAATCGGGGAGGGCTGAAGCTTTCTTT
CDR3 protein: CASSQSGRAEAFF

clone size: NA
D gene: TRBD2
J gene: TRBJ2-5
V gene: TRBV5-1
CDR3 DNA: TGCGCCAGCAGCTTAGGACTAGCGCGGGAGACCCAGTACTTC
CDR3 protein: CASSLGLARETQYF

clone size: once
D gene: TRBD1
J gene: TRBJ2-5
V gene: TRBV6-2/TRBV6-3
CDR3 DNA: TGTGCCAGCAGCACTGCCGACAGGGGGCAGGAGACCCAGTACTTC
CDR3 protein: CASSTADRGQETQYF

clone size: NA
D gene: TRBD1
J gene: TRBJ1-4
V gene: TRBV10-3
CDR3 DNA: TGTGCCATCAGTGTGGGGACAGGGGAGGAAAAACTGTTTTTT
CDR3 protein: CAISVGTGEEKLFF

clone size: NA
D gene: TRBD1
J gene: TRBJ1-5
V gene: TRBV12-5
CDR3 DNA: TGTGCTAGTGGTCGAGGACAGGGGCGCAATCAGCCCCAGCATTTT
CDR3 protein: CASGRGQGRNQPQHF

clone size: NA
D gene: TRBD1
J gene: TRBJ1-5
V gene: TRBV5-5
CDR3 DNA: TGTGCCAGCAGCGGAATCCAGGGGGCTACAGGCAATCAGCCCCAGCATTTT
CDR3 protein: CASSGIQGATGNQPQHF

clone size: NA
D gene: NA
J gene: TRBJ1-5
V gene: TRBV4-3
CDR3 DNA: TGCGCCAGCAGCCAAGACCCCGACAGTCGTAGCAATCAGCCCCAGCATTTT
CDR3 protein: CASSQDPDSRSNQPQHF

clone size: NA
D gene: TRBD2
J gene: TRBJ2-1
V gene: TRBV14
CDR3 DNA: TGTGCCAGCAGCCGCAGACTAGCGGGACATGAGCAGTTCTTC
CDR3 protein: CASSRRLAGHEQFF

clone size: NA
D gene: TRBD1
J gene: TRBJ1-5
V gene: TRBV7-2
CDR3 DNA: TGTGCCAGCAGCCCCGCGGGGACAGGGCTCCATCAGCCCCAGCATTTT
CDR3 protein: CASSPAGTGLHQPQHF

clone size: NA
D gene: NA
J gene: TRBJ2-7
V gene: TRBV2
CDR3 DNA: TGTGCCGGGCAACAGGGCTACGAGCAGTACTTC
CDR3 protein: CAGQQGYEQYF

clone size: NA
D gene: NA
J gene: TRBJ2-4
V gene: TRBV9
CDR3 DNA: TGTGCCAGCAGCGTAGGGTCAGGCATGAACATTCAGTACTTC
CDR3 protein: CASSVGSGMNIQYF

clone size: NA
D gene: TRBD1
J gene: TRBJ2-2
V gene: TRBV29-1
CDR3 DNA: TGCAGCGTTGCCGGGACAGGGACCGGGGAGCTGTTTTTT
CDR3 protein: CSVAGTGTGELFF

clone size: NA
D gene: NA
J gene: TRBJ2-7
V gene: TRBV10-3
CDR3 DNA: TGTGCCATCAGTGCCGGGGGAGACGAGCAGTACTTC
CDR3 protein: CAISAGGDEQYF

clone size: NA
D gene: NA
J gene: TRBJ2-7
V gene: TRBV15
CDR3 DNA: TGTGCCACCAGCAGAGATCTTGTAACAGCCGAGCAGTACTTC
CDR3 protein: CATSRDLVTAEQYF

clone size: few
D gene: NA
J gene: TRBJ1-6
V gene: TRBV7-6
CDR3 DNA: TGTGCCAGCAGCTGGAGACTGGGAGATAATTCACCCCTCCACTTT
CDR3 protein: CASSWRLGDNSPLHF